The entry that follows covers one T cell receptor beta chain sequence. Genomic DNA (from each subset) was split evenly across several immunoSEQ plates. What was sequenced on ten immunoSEQ deep assay plates was unsorted PBMC DNA. As handled by the study authors: Quality scores were absent from the junction-only immunoSEQ sequences, so filtering differed. The data were produced by immunoSEQ multiplex PCR, yet TCRdb's version contains in-frame clones alone and is incomplete. D and trimming were read from the DNA, whereas the V and J calls and clone size are those reported in that table. The sample lists a few hundred thousand clones, about 80% occurring once. The sample comes from a study of shared clonotypes between healthy human individuals. This CDR3 comprises 20 residues.

The rearrangement links TRBV21-1 to TRBJ2-7; the table's D call, TRBD2, was not checked against the DNA. TRBV21-1 is flagged as a pseudogene. The TCR was taken from a woman aged 40 to 49 in good health. Some clones in this sample may be carry-over from other donors' samples. Sequences were obtained from PBMCs. CDR3: CASSAPGTSGDTRLSYEQYF. For the CDR3, the DNA is TGTGCCAGCAGCGCCCCGGGCACTAGCGGGGATACCCGGCTATCCTACGAGCAGTACTTC.